What follows are 27 T cell receptor beta chains derived from one specimen sequenced in a study of blood T cell repertoires in COVID-19. Generated by immunoSEQ multiplex PCR, the TCRdb table keeps only in-frame clones and is missing some. The sample includes 200,000 to 250,000 clones, approximately 84% of them seen just once. What was sequenced was PBMCs or T cells enriched from blood (not recorded which). These receptors were collected from a man aged 55-75 years who had recovered from COVID-19.

In DNA form, the CDR3 reads TGTGCCAGCAGCCTAACTGGTCAATACAATGAGCAGTTCTTC. Its translation: CASSLTGQYNEQFF. The V gene is TRBV9, the J gene TRBJ2-1; no definite D call. Germline CDR1 reads SGDLS; CDR2 reads YYNGEE. Trimming pared 4 bases from V and 4 bases from J, leaving 12 bases between. CDR3 length: 14 residues. The variable domain in full, completed from reference TRBV9 and TRBJ2-1, reads DSGVTQTPKHLITATGQRVTLRCSPRSGDLSVYWYQQSLDQGLQFLIQYYNGEERAKGNILERFSAQQFPDLHSELNLSSLELGDSALYFCASSLTGQYNEQFFGPGTRLTVL.

V and J are TRBV12-3 or TRBV12-4 and TRBJ1-6; 10 bases line up with TRBD1. Trimming cost V 10 bases and J 9 bases; bases outside gene matches: 3. The CDR3 totals 12 residues. This chain's CDR3 is CATGQGPSPLHF. CDR3 in DNA: TGTGCCACGGGACAGGGGCCTTCACCCCTCCACTTT.

The chain couples TRBV5-6 to TRBJ1-1; maybe TRBD1 (6 bases). Trimming cost V 3 bases and J 4 bases, with 19 bases left between them. The CDR3 contains 16 residues. Germline V gene sequence: CDR1 SGHDT, CDR2 YYEEEE. The CDR3 DNA reads as TGTGCCAGCAGCTCGCCAGGGGAGTTGAGAGGCACTGAAGCTTTCTTT. It encodes CASSSPGELRGTEAFF.

This chain uses TRBV5-6 with TRBJ1-5; 7 bases fit TRBD1. Germline V gene lookup returns CDR1 SGHDT and CDR2 YYEEEE. V shed 3 bases and J 0 bases; nucleotides not matched to a gene: 6. The CDR3 has 16 residues. The CDR3 reads CASSSTGIASNQPQHF. The CDR3 DNA sequence: TGTGCCAGCAGCTCGACAGGGATAGCTAGCAATCAGCCCCAGCATTTT.

The rearrangement links TRBV7-2 to TRBJ1-1; maybe TRBD1 (6 bases). The CDR3 sequence is 15 residues long. V was pared by 5 bases and J by 4 bases, with 17 bases between. Per germline, CDR1 SGHTA and CDR2 FQGNSA. Here the CDR3 DNA reads TGTGCCAGCAGCACTGAACAGGGCCGCGGCACTGAAGCTTTCTTT. Protein: CASSTEQGRGTEAFF.

The rearrangement links TRBV21-1 to TRBJ1-1; TRBD1, the table's D call, lacks a check against the DNA. TRBV21-1 is flagged as a pseudogene. CDR3 length equals 19 residues. The CDR3 DNA is TGTGCCAGCAGCGCCCTCGATGTGACAGGGGCCATCATGAACACTGAAGCTTTCTTT. It yields the protein CASSALDVTGAIMNTEAFF.

This clone was recorded once. The chain uses TRBV11-3 and TRBJ1-2, with TRBD1 matching 8 bases. This CDR3 is built from 14 residues. The germline gives CDR1 SGHNT, CDR2 YENEEA. The V and J ends lost 2 bases and 6 bases, in that order; junction bases with no gene match: 5. The CDR3 bases are TGTGCCAGCAGCTTACACGGACAGGGTCATGGCTACACCTTC. It specifies CASSLHGQGHGYTF.

This clone was picked up one time. This rearrangement joins TRBV5-1 to TRBJ2-3; possibly TRBD2 for D (6 bases). This CDR3 is 12 amino acids long. The ends were cut back, 3 bases at V and 5 bases at J, with 7 bases in the middle. CDR1 SGHRS and CDR2 YFSETQ come from the germline V gene. The CDR3 DNA reads as TGCGCCAGCAGCTGGGGGGTAGATACGCAGTATTTT. Translating gives CASSWGVDTQYF.

This chain links TRBV5-5 with TRBJ1-6; no clear D gene. The CDR3 totals 14 residues. CDR1 and CDR2 (germline): SGHKS, YYEKEE (reference sequence). V lost 0 bases and J 8 bases, leaving 9 bases between the germline ends. The CDR3 DNA follows: TGTGCCAGCAGCTTGGCCGTTGTAGATTCACCCCTCCACTTT. This translates into CASSLAVVDSPLHF. The full variable domain, completed using reference TRBV5-5 and TRBJ1-6, is DAGVTQSPTHLIKTRGQQVTLRCSPISGHKSVSWYQQVLGQGPQFIFQYYEKEERGRGNFPDRFSARQFPNYSSELNVNALLLGDSALYLCASSLAVVDSPLHFGNGTRLTVT.

This clone came up a few times. The CDR3 loop is CASSLVGSGEQYF. The CDR3 nucleotides read TGTGCCAGCAGCTTAGTTGGCTCGGGCGAGCAGTACTTC. The chain has TRBV7-9 and TRBJ2-7; D uncertain. The CDR3 is 13 amino acids. Per germline, CDR1 SEHNR and CDR2 FQNEAQ (reference sequence). V gave up 1 base and J gave up 6 bases, with 10 bases separating them. Full variable domain (remainder filled in from reference TRBV7-9 and TRBJ2-7): DTGVSQNPRHKITKRGQNVTFRCDPISEHNRLYWYRQTLGQGPEFLTYFQNEAQLEKSRLLSDRFSAERPKGSFSTLEIQRTEQGDSAMYLCASSLVGSGEQYFGPGTRLTVT.

The rearrangement joins TRBV19 to TRBJ2-7; 7 bases are shared with TRBD1. After removal of 5 bases from V and 7 bases from J, the junction contained 11 bases not matched to a gene. The CDR3 loop spans 14 amino acids. From germline, CDR1 is LNHDA and CDR2 SQIVND (reference sequence). The CDR3 is CASSASGTAPEQYF. CDR3 nucleotides: TGTGCCAGTAGTGCATCCGGGACAGCCCCTGAGCAGTACTTC. Drawing the rest from reference TRBV19 and TRBJ2-7, the complete variable domain is DGGITQSPKYLFRKEGQNVTLSCEQNLNHDAMYWYRQDPGQGLRLIYYSQIVNDFQKGDIAEGYSVSREKKESFPLTVTSAQKNPTAFYLCASSASGTAPEQYFGPGTRLTVT.

Only a few counts were recorded for this clone. The chain couples TRBV18 to TRBJ1-6; TRBD1 might be the D (5 bases). This CDR3 comprises 15 residues. Per the germline V gene, CDR1 is KGHSH and CDR2 is LQKENI. With 3 bases removed from V and 10 bases from J, the gap between germline ends came to 16 bases. The CDR3 spells CASSPGAGSGSPLHF. The CDR3 DNA follows: TGTGCCAGCTCACCTGGGGCAGGGTCTGGGTCACCCCTCCACTTT.

This chain joins TRBV6-2 or TRBV6-3 and TRBJ1-2; D might be TRBD1 (5 bases). CDR3 size: 14 residues. V gave up 2 bases and J gave up 7 bases, with 14 bases separating them. Germline V gives CDR1 MNHEY, CDR2 SVGEGT. The CDR3 DNA is TGTGCCAGCAGTTACGCCAGCGCCGGGGGTGGCTACACCTTC. It encodes CASSYASAGGGYTF.

The chain recombines TRBV25-1 with TRBJ1-4, with D tentatively TRBD1 (6 bases). Trimming shortened V by 4 bases and J by 8 bases, and 17 bases separated the two germline ends. Germline V lookup: CDR1 MGHDK, CDR2 SYGVNS. This CDR3 contains 15 residues. The CDR3 loop reads CASSGDRSAREKLFF. CDR3 in DNA: TGTGCCAGCAGTGGTGACAGGTCCGCCCGAGAAAAACTGTTTTTT. Based on the CDR3 plus reference TRBV25-1 and TRBJ1-4, the full variable domain is EADIYQTPRYLVIGTGKKITLECSQTMGHDKMYWYQQDPGMELHLIHYSYGVNSTEKGDLSSESTVSRIRTEHFPLTLESARPSHTSQYLCASSGDRSAREKLFFGSGTQLSVL.

The chain combines TRBV5-5 with TRBJ1-4, with 8 bases aligning to TRBD1. V dropped 4 bases and J dropped 8; count of bases not matched to a gene: 4. CDR1 and CDR2 from the germline V gene are SGHKS and YYEKEE (reference sequence). The CDR3 is 13 amino acids. The CDR3 protein is CASSPGGREKLFF. The DNA of the CDR3 is TGTGCCAGCAGCCCAGGGGGCAGGGAAAAACTGTTTTTT. The full variable domain, rest sourced from reference TRBV5-5 and TRBJ1-4, is DAGVTQSPTHLIKTRGQQVTLRCSPISGHKSVSWYQQVLGQGPQFIFQYYEKEERGRGNFPDRFSARQFPNYSSELNVNALLLGDSALYLCASSPGGREKLFFGSGTQLSVL.

This clone was seen only a few times. This chain uses TRBV4-3 with TRBJ1-1; D is possibly TRBD1 (6 bases). The CDR3 contains 14 residues. V dropped 3 bases and J dropped 4 bases, with 12 bases sitting between them. The germline V gene encodes CDR1 LGHNA and CDR2 YSLEER. CDR3 DNA sequence: TGCGCCAGCAGCCAGATACAGGGCGGCACTGAAGCTTTCTTT. Protein product: CASSQIQGGTEAFF.

V gene TRBV3-1 (or the pseudogene TRBV3-2) combines with J gene TRBJ2-1; TRBD1 matches 7 bases. The CDR3 sequence is 16 residues long. V lost 4 bases and J lost 10; bases outside the gene matches: 16. Germline CDR1 reads LGHDT; CDR2 reads YNNKEL (reference sequence). The CDR3 protein is CASSPRHLTGAGEQFF. The CDR3 DNA is TGTGCCAGCAGCCCGCGACATCTTACAGGGGCAGGGGAGCAGTTCTTC.

J is TRBJ2-5 and V is TRBV7-2; TRBD2 aligns across 10 bases. This CDR3 is 15 amino acids long. Germline CDR1 and CDR2: SGHTA and FQGNSA. The V segment lost 5 bases and the J segment 5 bases; nucleotides outside the gene matches: 8. The CDR3 reads CASSGLAGEWETQYF. The CDR3, as DNA: TGTGCCAGCAGCGGGCTAGCGGGGGAGTGGGAGACCCAGTACTTC.

The genes are TRBV4-3 and TRBJ1-6; possibly TRBD1 for D (5 bases). There are 16 residues in the CDR3. CDR1 and CDR2 from the germline V gene are LGHNA and YSLEER. V dropped 4 bases and J dropped 7 bases, with 17 bases sitting between them. The CDR3 DNA follows: TGCGCCAGCAGCCGAGGGAGGGACGGTGAGAATTCACCCCTCCACTTT. Translating it yields CASSRGRDGENSPLHF.

The chain is built from TRBV18 and TRBJ1-2; D unclear. This CDR3 is 13 amino acids long. V lost 3 bases and J lost 2, with 7 bases in between. CDR1 KGHSH and CDR2 LQKENI come from the germline V gene. CDR3 protein: CASSPAGNYGYTF. CDR3 DNA: TGTGCCAGCTCACCGGCCGGGAACTATGGCTACACCTTC.

The chain is built from TRBV6-5 and TRBJ2-1; D uncertain. The CDR3 contains 11 residues. Per germline, CDR1 MNHEY and CDR2 SVGAGI. Trimming removed 5 bases at V and 9 bases at J, with 8 bases between. CDR3 loop: CASSRESEQFF. The CDR3 DNA follows: TGTGCCAGCAGTAGAGAGAGTGAGCAGTTCTTC.

V is TRBV27 and J is TRBJ1-1; unclear D gene. In germline, CDR1 is MNHEY, CDR2 SMNVEV (reference sequence). V dropped 1 base and J dropped 4 bases, with 10 bases sitting between them. The CDR3 is made up of 14 amino acids. CDR3 protein: CASSLLGRATEAFF. The CDR3 coding sequence is TGTGCCAGCAGTTTATTAGGGAGGGCCACTGAAGCTTTCTTT.

The J gene is TRBJ1-2, the V gene TRBV18; D perhaps matches TRBD1 (6 bases). The V gene lost 2 bases and the J gene lost 8 bases, with 9 bases spanning the gap. The germline gives CDR1 KGHSH, CDR2 LQKENI. The CDR3 covers 12 residues. Here the CDR3 reads CASSPTGNGYTF. The CDR3 DNA reads TGTGCCAGCTCACCAACAGGGAACGGCTACACCTTC.

The rearrangement links TRBV7-2 to TRBJ2-1, with D tentatively TRBD2 (7 bases). The CDR3 extends over 17 amino acids. CDR1 is SGHTA, CDR2 FQGNSA, per germline. V shed 3 bases and J shed 6 bases, with 21 bases lying between them. DNA of the CDR3: TGTGCCAGCAGCTTGGTTGGGGGGGCCTTGGGTGGCAATGAGCAGTTCTTC. This codes for CASSLVGGALGGNEQFF.

A remark on this clone: Other DNA sequences in this sample translate to the same CDR3. The J gene is TRBJ2-7, the V gene TRBV7-2, with a possible D match to TRBD2 (5 bases). This CDR3 has 12 amino acids. Germline V gene data show CDR1 as SGHTA and CDR2 as FQGNSA. Trimming took 5 bases from V and 3 from J, leaving 8 bases between them. CDR3 nucleotides: TGTGCCAGCAGCCTTGGGAGCTACGAGCAGTACTTC. Amino acid sequence: CASSLGSYEQYF.

The chain uses TRBV24-1 and TRBJ1-2, with TRBD1 matching over 9 bases. The ends lost 3 bases at V and 3 bases at J; junction bases unmatched: 4. Germline CDR1 is KGHDR and CDR2 is SFDVKD. This CDR3 contains 15 residues. CDR3 DNA: TGTGCCACCAGTGATCCGCACAGGGGGCACTATGGCTACACCTTC. Protein: CATSDPHRGHYGYTF.

This clone is a singleton in its sample. V gene TRBV7-2 combines with J gene TRBJ2-7; 7 bases are a match to TRBD1. This CDR3 region has 15 residues. J was trimmed by 2 bases and V by 2 bases; bases with no gene match: 6. Germline CDR1 and CDR2: SGHTA and FQGNSA. The CDR3 DNA is TGTGCCAGCAGCTTACAACCGGGACAGACCTACGAGCAGTACTTC. This codes for CASSLQPGQTYEQYF.